The rows below give T cell receptor beta chains drawn from one sample of a study of radiotherapy plus CTLA-4 blockade in lung cancer. Clones were read by immunoSEQ multiplex PCR, and TCRdb kept only the in-frame ones, dropping some. The sample has around 20,000 clones; around 86% are singletons. The material was peripheral blood, obtained from a patient treated with radiotherapy plus ipilimumab. These receptors were taken from a human donor with non-small cell lung cancer whose response to radiotherapy plus ipilimumab could not be evaluated. The CDR3 runs from the conserved cysteine through the conserved F or W. A D gene is named only where the DNA matches it firmly. Not all rows give a size; the values are once, few, many and, for expanded clones, a class.

V	J	D	size	DNA	CDR3
TRBV10-1	TRBJ2-2	.	few	TGCGCCAGCAGTGAACCCGGGACCGGGGAGCTGTTTTTT	CASSEPGTGELFF
TRBV4-2	TRBJ1-4	.	.	TGTGCCAGCAGCCAAGATGCGCAGGTGAGAAGTGAAAAACTGTTTTTT	CASSQDAQVRSEKLFF
TRBV28	TRBJ2-7	.	.	TGTGCCAGCAGTTTTAGTCTTGGGGTCCCCTCGCCGGACTCGACGGACGAGCAGTACTTC	CASSFSLGVPSPDSTDEQYF
TRBV19	TRBJ1-6	.	.	TGTGCCAGTAGTACTCATACATACCTTAAGGGCCCGTCTGGGAGTTCACCCCTCCACTTT	CASSTHTYLKGPSGSSPLHF
TRBV6-6	TRBJ1-6	.	.	TGTGCCAGCAGCTTACAGGCTGGGTCCTATAATTCACCCCTCCACTTT	CASSLQAGSYNSPLHF
TRBV19	TRBJ2-1	.	.	TGTGCCAGTCGGAGCGAGAGCTCCTACAATGAGCAGTTCTTC	CASRSESSYNEQFF
TRBV28	TRBJ1-4	.	.	TGTGCCAGCAGGCCGGGAGTAACTAATGAAAAACTGTTTTTT	CASRPGVTNEKLFF
TRBV5-4	TRBJ2-5	TRBD2	.	TGTGCCAGCAGCGGGACTAGCGGGGGTTCGGTGGAGACCCAGTACTTC	CASSGTSGGSVETQYF
TRBV4-1	TRBJ2-7	.	.	TGCGCCAGCAGCCAGGCGATCCAGGGGTACGAGCAGTACTTC	CASSQAIQGYEQYF
TRBV28	TRBJ2-7	TRBD1	.	TGTGCCAGCAGTAGTACAGGGGCGACCAGGCGCGAGCAGTACTTC	CASSSTGATRREQYF
TRBV11-3	TRBJ2-7	.	.	TGTGCCAGCAGCAGAGGAGGACAGAGTTACGAGCAGTACTTC	CASSRGGQSYEQYF
TRBV2	TRBJ1-2	.	once	TGTGCCAGCAACGTACAGGGAGGGCCGAACTATGGCTACACCTTC	CASNVQGGPNYGYTF
TRBV2	TRBJ1-6	.	.	TGTGCCAGCAGTGTCGGTTACTCCTATAATTCACCCCTCCACTTT	CASSVGYSYNSPLHF